This T cell receptor beta chain stems from a study of blood T cells in healthy people across ages. Study conclusions and caveats: The diversity estimates, figures obtained from one million T cells, were considered underestimates. Unsorted PBMCs prevented conclusive naive versus antigen-experienced comparison. Age showed a roughly linear inverse relationship with TCR beta diversity per million T cells.

No fewer than 6 million PBMCs went into each sample. Regarding this clonotype: Its antigen is undetermined.

Sample-barcoded 5' priming and a J-beta primer mix drove a second PCR of 7 to 11 cycles. MiXCR, run by TCRdb on the 5' RACE reads, gives a single entry per CDR3 protein. The data hold 850,000 to 1,000,000 distinct CDR3 sequences, with roughly 51% observed a single time. This clonotype originated in a woman in her sixties or seventies in good health. The sample comprised blood.

DNA for the CDR3: TGTGCCAGTAGTATCGCGGCAGGGTCCCCCTACGAGCAGTACTTC. This translates into CASSIAAGSPYEQYF. V usage is TRBV19 and J usage is TRBJ2-4; weak D call: TRBD1 (5 bases). The J call is in doubt because the DNA end fits TRBJ2-7 better. The CDR3 has 15 amino acids. Germline lookup yields CDR1 LNHDA and CDR2 SQIVND (reference sequence).